This T cell receptor beta chain was sequenced for a study of T cell responses to AZD1222 COVID-19 vaccine. Repertoires were generated with immunoSEQ multiplex PCR, while TCRdb's copy carries only in-frame clones and drops some. The sample shows about 130,000 clones, 90% of them seen only once. There are 15 residues in the CDR3. Trimming left V 4 bases short and J 4 bases short, with 11 bases between. Germline CDR1 is LGHDT and CDR2 is YNNKEL (reference sequence). The sample consisted of peripheral blood, taken on day 0 of AZD1222 vaccination. This chain connects TRBV3-1 (or the pseudogene TRBV3-2) to TRBJ1-6; D unresolved. The TCR was taken from an adult in good health. CDR3 sequence: CASSPTTSYNSPLHF. DNA for the CDR3: TGTGCCAGCAGCCCTACCACGAGTTATAATTCACCCCTCCACTTT.